Below, 9 T cell receptor beta chains from the same sample are listed, as sequenced in a study of T cell changes during pregnancy in multiple sclerosis. Assay: immunoSEQ multiplex PCR; the TCRdb copy retains only in-frame clones and omits some. The sample contains some 60,000 clones, roughly 92% of which appear only once. Source: peripheral blood, taken in the first trimester of pregnancy. The receptors were gathered from a female donor with multiple sclerosis, enrolled in a pregnancy study.

To note about this clone: Since the CDR3 does not end with the conserved phenylalanine or tryptophan, this likely comes from a read error. No DNA is shown, since the ends of the CDR3 on it are uncertain; the CDR3 is the one TCRdb lists. This chain joins TRBV18 and TRBJ1-2; no check of the table's D call, TRBD1, against the DNA was made. With termini counted, the CDR3 has 13 amino acids. From germline, CDR1 is KGHSH and CDR2 LQKENI. This chain's CDR3 is CASSPIESGTGGS.

The chain has TRBV5-4 and TRBJ2-7; a weak D match, TRBD1 (8 bases). V lost 2 bases and J 3 bases, leaving 27 bases between the germline ends. CDR1 SGHNT and CDR2 YYREEE come from the germline V gene (reference sequence). The CDR3 has 19 residues. The CDR3 bases are TGTGCCAGCAGCTTCCAGGGGGCAGTTATGCGGGGGCCGATCTACGAGCAGTACTTC. Encoded protein: CASSFQGAVMRGPIYEQYF.

The chain employs TRBV7-9 and TRBJ2-2; 8 bases are shared with TRBD2. The CDR3 is made up of 16 amino acids. Per the germline V gene, CDR1 is SEHNR and CDR2 is FQNEAQ (reference sequence). Unmatched junction bases numbered 11, after V lost 6 bases and J lost 5 bases. The chain's CDR3 is CASRGSKRGSTGELFF. The CDR3 coding sequence is TGTGCCAGCAGGGGATCAAAGCGGGGGAGTACCGGGGAGCTGTTTTTT.

This chain joins TRBV6-1 and TRBJ2-4; 10 bases map to TRBD1. CDR1 and CDR2 from the germline V gene are MNHNS and SASEGT. The CDR3 runs to 15 residues. V gave up 2 bases and J gave up 7 bases; unmatched junction bases: 5. This chain's CDR3 is CASSEPTGGQNIQYF. CDR3 nucleotides: TGTGCCAGCAGTGAACCGACAGGGGGCCAGAACATTCAGTACTTC.

The V call is TRBV14, the J call TRBJ2-1, with unresolved D. The CDR3 is 12 amino acids. V gave up 6 bases and J gave up 10 bases, with 13 bases separating them. CDR1 is SGHDN, CDR2 FVKESK, per germline. CDR3 bases: TGTGCCAGCAGTGGCTACGGGTGGGAGCAGTTCTTC. Its translation: CASSGYGWEQFF.

The gene calls are TRBV5-1 and TRBJ2-1; 7 nucleotides align to TRBD2. Looked up from germline, CDR1 is SGHRS and CDR2 is YFSETQ. This CDR3 region has 14 residues. Trimming took 7 bases from V and 6 from J; bases not matched to a gene: 10. CDR3 bases: TGCGCCAGCTTAGGGGCGACGGGGGGCAATGAGCAGTTCTTC. Protein sequence: CASLGATGGNEQFF.

This clone was seen only a few times. The chain links TRBV7-3 to TRBJ1-2, with TRBD1 matching 8 bases. J lost 2 bases, V lost 5 bases, and 4 bases had no gene match. Germline lookup yields CDR1 SGHTA and CDR2 FQGTGA. The CDR3 has 14 residues. CDR3 DNA sequence: TGTGCCAGCAGCGAGACAGGGGCCAACTATGGCTACACCTTC. Protein: CASSETGANYGYTF.

This CDR3 is CASSLGQRNYGYTF. The CDR3 DNA follows: TGTGCCAGCAGCTTGGGACAGAGGAACTATGGCTACACCTTC. J is TRBJ1-2 and V is TRBV5-6; a possible D gene is TRBD1 (5 bases). CDR1 SGHDT and CDR2 YYEEEE come from the germline V gene. The ends were cut back, 0 bases at V and 2 bases at J, with 8 bases in the middle. The length of the CDR3 is 14 residues. Variable domain in full (rest from reference TRBV5-6 and TRBJ1-2): DAGVTQSPTHLIKTRGQQVTLRCSPKSGHDTVSWYQQALGQGPQFIFQYYEEEERQRGNFPDRFSGHQFPNYSSELNVNALLLGDSALYLCASSLGQRNYGYTFGSGTRLTVV.

The V and J genes are TRBV6-5 and TRBJ1-2; 10 bases are a match to TRBD1. Germline values: CDR1 MNHEY, CDR2 SVGAGI. V trimming: 6 bases; J trimming: 6 bases; junction bases outside the gene matches: 7. The CDR3 has 14 amino acids. The CDR3 spells CASRLTGGLDGYTF. In nucleotides, the CDR3 is TGTGCCAGCAGGTTGACAGGGGGCTTGGATGGCTACACCTTC.